This T cell receptor beta chain was documented in a study of shared clonotypes between healthy human individuals. Sequencing was performed with immunoSEQ multiplex PCR; in TCRdb, only in-frame clones are kept and a portion is missing. The sample consists of 2 million to 2.5 million clones, roughly 90% of them appearing once. To note about this clone: Its antigen remains unknown.

CD4+ cell separation produced CD45RA+ naive and CD45RA-negative memory subsets. The junction had 2 bases not matched to a gene; V was cut back by 1 base and J by 0 bases. Germline CDR1 is SGHVS and CDR2 is FNYEAQ. The CDR3 is 15 residues long. Points from the study as a whole: Generally, naive subsets (rather than memory subsets) showed larger estimated richness. In contrast to clonotypes shared by all four donors, non-shared clonotypes had lower generation probabilities. Shared across a handful of donors were about 4.8% of the naive CD4 clonotypes.

This TCR derives from a young man in good health. Some clones in this sample may be carry-over from other donors' samples. The sequenced sample consisted of naive CD4+ T cells from PBMCs. This sample's subset: CD45RA+ positively selected. V and J are TRBV7-6 and TRBJ2-7; 8 bases fit TRBD2. The CDR3 is CASSLGTSNSYEQYF. In DNA, the CDR3 is TGTGCCAGCAGCTTAGGGACTAGCAACTCCTACGAGCAGTACTTC.